The 9 T cell receptor beta chains below all came from one sample that was sequenced in a study of blood T cell repertoires in COVID-19. Sequencing was performed with immunoSEQ multiplex PCR; in TCRdb, only in-frame clones are kept and a portion is missing. The sample includes over 150,000 clones, approximately 80% of them seen just once. The material sequenced was PBMCs or T cells enriched from blood (not recorded which). These receptors came from a woman between 50 and 59 years old who had recovered from COVID-19.

The genes are TRBV29-1 and TRBJ2-1; tentatively, D is TRBD2 (5 bases). The germline V and J ends were trimmed by 6 bases and 7 bases, with 13 bases remaining between them. From germline, CDR1 is SQVTM and CDR2 ANQGSEA. The CDR3 sequence is 12 residues long. The CDR3 DNA reads as TGCAGCGTGGGTCGGACTTCTAATGAGCAGTTCTTC. Amino acids: CSVGRTSNEQFF.

The chain combines TRBV7-2 with TRBJ2-3; 9 bases align to TRBD2. The CDR3 runs to 15 residues. From germline, CDR1 is SGHTA and CDR2 FQGNSA. With 6 bases clipped from V and 3 bases from J, the junction kept 7 bases outside the gene matches. The CDR3 DNA reads TGTGCCAGCAGGCCCGGGGCGGGAGGGACAGATACGCAGTATTTT. Its translation: CASRPGAGGTDTQYF. The full variable domain, rest sourced from reference TRBV7-2 and TRBJ2-3, is GAGVSQSPSNKVTEKGKDVELRCDPISGHTALYWYRQSLGQGLEFLIYFQGNSAPDKSGLPSDRFSAERTGGSVSTLTIQRTQQEDSAVYLCASRPGAGGTDTQYFGPGTRLTVL.

This clone occurred once. The rearrangement uses TRBV3-1 (or the pseudogene TRBV3-2) and TRBJ2-7, with D maybe TRBD2 (6 bases). V was pared by 5 bases and J by 0 bases, with 11 bases between. Germline V gene lookup returns CDR1 LGHDT and CDR2 YNNKEL (reference sequence). The CDR3 extends over 14 amino acids. The CDR3 DNA reads as TGTGCCAGCAGCTCCCGGACTAACTCCTACGAGCAGTACTTC. It codes for CASSSRTNSYEQYF.

This chain joins TRBV6-5 and TRBJ1-5; D possibly corresponds to TRBD1 (5 bases). The CDR3 is 14 amino acids. The germline gives CDR1 MNHEY, CDR2 SVGAGI. The germline V and J ends were trimmed by 11 bases and 3 bases, with 17 bases remaining between them. CDR3 loop: CAYIDGGFNQPQHF. CDR3 DNA: TGTGCCTACATAGACGGGGGTTTCAATCAGCCCCAGCATTTT.

The CDR3 is CASTTSGLAGAGEQFF. The CDR3 nucleotides are TGTGCCAGCACGACCTCAGGGCTAGCGGGTGCCGGAGAGCAGTTCTTC. The chain carries TRBV5-8 and TRBJ2-1; 8 positions agree with TRBD2. This CDR3 region has 16 residues. The germline V gene encodes CDR1 SGHTS and CDR2 YDEGEE. With V trimmed by 6 bases and J by 10 bases, 18 bases remained unmatched.

The J gene is TRBJ2-7, the V gene TRBV6-6; D perhaps matches TRBD1 (6 bases). The V end lost 6 bases, the J end lost 3 bases, and 15 bases lay between the germline ends. This CDR3 is built from 14 residues. Germline loops: CDR1 MNHNY, CDR2 SVGAGI (reference sequence). CDR3 region: CASSPTGTYYEQYF. The CDR3 DNA follows: TGTGCCAGCAGCCCCACAGGGACCTACTACGAGCAGTACTTC.

The V and J genes are TRBV7-2 and TRBJ2-7; 8 bases are shared with TRBD2. V gave up 1 base and J gave up 1 base; unmatched junction bases: 12. Looked up from germline, CDR1 is SGHTA and CDR2 is FQGNSA. The CDR3 has 18 amino acids. CDR3 DNA: TGTGCCAGCAGCTTAGACCGTGGATTAGCGGGGCAATCCTACGAGCAGTACTTC. Its protein product is CASSLDRGLAGQSYEQYF. The full variable domain, rest sourced from reference TRBV7-2 and TRBJ2-7, is GAGVSQSPSNKVTEKGKDVELRCDPISGHTALYWYRQSLGQGLEFLIYFQGNSAPDKSGLPSDRFSAERTGGSVSTLTIQRTQQEDSAVYLCASSLDRGLAGQSYEQYFGPGTRLTVT.

The V call is TRBV27, the J call TRBJ1-6; D unclear. This CDR3 is built from 13 residues. V shed 0 bases and J shed 11 bases, with 8 bases lying between them. The germline V gene encodes CDR1 MNHEY and CDR2 SMNVEV (reference sequence). The CDR3 DNA reads as TGTGCCAGCAGTTTATCGCGAGGAGCACCCCTCCACTTT. It translates to CASSLSRGAPLHF.

This chain connects TRBV5-1 to TRBJ2-1; D remains unclear. Germline lookup yields CDR1 SGHRS and CDR2 YFSETQ. The CDR3 length is 16 residues. Trimming left V 4 bases short and J 6 bases short, with 20 bases between. The CDR3, as DNA: TGCGCCAGCAGCCTGGGATACACGAGCATAGCCAATGAGCAGTTCTTC. This sequence encodes CASSLGYTSIANEQFF.